This T cell receptor beta chain was recovered during a study of blood T cell repertoires in COVID-19. Regarding this clone: At the DNA level, this CDR3 is encoded by other sequences in the same sample as well.

TCRdb keeps only in-frame clones here, not all; method: immunoSEQ multiplex PCR. The repertoire holds roughly 330,000 clones, with around 89% as singletons. The CDR3 has 11 amino acids. Germline CDR1 reads SGHNT; CDR2 reads YYREEE (reference sequence). The ends were cut back, 3 bases at V and 3 bases at J, with 4 bases in the middle. The specimen sequenced was peripheral blood. The chain has TRBV5-4 and TRBJ2-7; D ambiguous. The source of this sequence is a woman aged 45-59 years with active or convalescent COVID-19. The CDR3 region is CASSSNYEQYF. CDR3 nucleotides: TGTGCCAGCAGCTCCAACTACGAGCAGTACTTC.